These T cell receptor beta chains were read from a single sample in a study of T-cell reconstitution after alpha-beta-depleted transplantation in children. TCRdb reanalysed the PCR reads using MiXCR and keeps one entry per CDR3 protein. Among about 300,000 distinct CDR3 sequences listed, roughly 7.8% were seen once. Specimen: peripheral blood, collected 360 days after TCRalphabeta/CD19-depleted stem cell transplant. These TCRs come from a female patient aged 2-9 years who had a stem cell transplant for Fanconi anemia, so the T cells may come from the graft donor. Both conserved end residues are trimmed from each CDR3. D genes are given only for firm matches.

v_gene	d_gene	j_gene	CDR3aa
TRBV7-4	TRBD1	TRBJ1-3	AITPTVGTGGFSGNTIY
TRBV20-1	.	TRBJ2-3	SAYYFATDTQY
TRBV5-6	.	TRBJ2-1	ASSFEGGGGRYNEQF
TRBV11-2	TRBD2	TRBJ2-1	ASSLGVRLAELGDEQF
TRBV5-1	.	TRBJ1-2	ASSLVGQAPYSGYT
TRBV29-1	TRBD1	TRBJ1-3	SVPLPGQTRFNSGNTIY
TRBV12-3/TRBV12-4	.	TRBJ1-1	ASSLGPWGAF
TRBV28	.	TRBJ1-5	ASSWVGQPQH
TRBV28	.	TRBJ1-1	ASGIQGYTEAF
TRBV20-1	.	TRBJ2-3	SARVGVGTDTQY
TRBV10-2	.	TRBJ2-5	ASSEVKGDGQETQY
TRBV9	.	TRBJ2-7	ASSVGAGIGYEQY
TRBV7-8	TRBD1	TRBJ2-2	ASSLDGGTGRGSTGELF
TRBV28	TRBD2	TRBJ2-7	ASRAVTSGRVSYEQY
TRBV7-9	.	TRBJ1-4	ASSLAGPIPGEKLF
TRBV9	.	TRBJ2-1	ASSVGWTEDNEQF
TRBV28	TRBD1	TRBJ1-2	ASNDRGFYGYT
TRBV6-1	.	TRBJ1-5	ASRRDFPRGQPQH
TRBV18	.	TRBJ2-3	ASSPKPSTDTQY
TRBV5-1	TRBD1	TRBJ2-5	ASSSQLGQGETQY
TRBV5-1	.	TRBJ2-2	ASLAYTGELF
TRBV5-1	TRBD1	TRBJ2-3	ASSLGGTGGADTQY
TRBV20-1	.	TRBJ2-1	SARGVEF
TRBV28	.	TRBJ2-3	ASSTLAQFYTDTQY
TRBV11-2	TRBD2	TRBJ2-1	ASSAPLSGMSYNEQF
TRBV3-1	.	TRBJ1-3	ASSPLTGKGNTIY
TRBV15	.	TRBJ2-3	ATGVTFRGDTQY
TRBV7-9	.	TRBJ1-2	ASSPGYT
TRBV7-9	TRBD1	TRBJ2-3	ASSDRTGQPTDTQY
TRBV5-6	.	TRBJ1-3	ASSQRGFGNTIY
TRBV5-1	TRBD1	TRBJ2-4	ASSLRQGAAKNIQY
TRBV4-2	.	TRBJ2-1	ASSQGNEQF
TRBV4-2	TRBD1	TRBJ1-5	ASSPSGQYHQPQH
TRBV28	.	TRBJ1-1	ASSFPGNTEAF
TRBV12-3/TRBV12-4	.	TRBJ2-5	ASSRSRWETQY
TRBV5-1	.	TRBJ2-3	ASSLVAQITDTQY
TRBV7-3	.	TRBJ2-2	ASSFRGEDGELF
TRBV6-5	.	TRBJ1-1	ASRGTLNTEAF